The 27 T cell receptor beta chains below were found in one sample sequenced in a study of blood T cell repertoires in COVID-19. Method: immunoSEQ multiplex PCR; TCRdb's copy keeps in-frame clones and lacks some. This repertoire shows 350,000 to 450,000 clones, roughly 86% found once; its top ten account for 3%. Sequences were obtained from peripheral blood. These receptor sequences come from a human donor in a cohort sampled during active COVID-19.

This clone turned up a few times. The rearrangement joins TRBV6-5 to TRBJ1-1; D might be TRBD1 (6 bases). CDR3 length: 16 residues. V shed 4 bases and J shed 1 base, with 16 bases lying between them. In germline, CDR1 is MNHEY, CDR2 SVGAGI. The CDR3 loop is CASSSTGIPKNTEAFF. CDR3 sequence (DNA): TGTGCCAGCAGTTCTACAGGGATTCCTAAGAACACTGAAGCTTTCTTT.

The V call is TRBV30, the J call TRBJ2-7, with D unresolved. The CDR3 is 12 amino acids. Deletions cut 0 bases from V and 4 bases from J, with 7 bases between. Germline V gene lookup returns CDR1 GTSNPN and CDR2 SVGIG (reference sequence). The CDR3 nucleotides read TGTGCCTGGAGTGTGGAGTCTTACGAGCAGTACTTC. Translation gives CAWSVESYEQYF.

Points on this clone: This specimen includes other DNA sequences encoding the same CDR3. The chain employs TRBV5-1 and TRBJ1-1, with unresolved D. Trimming cost V 0 bases and J 1 base, with 7 bases left between them. This CDR3 comprises 14 residues. Germline assignment: CDR1 SGHRS and CDR2 YFSETQ. The CDR3 here is CASSLVGGNTEAFF. CDR3 coding DNA: TGCGCCAGCAGCTTGGTAGGCGGGAACACTGAAGCTTTCTTT.

The V and J genes are TRBV19 and TRBJ1-3; 12 bases map to TRBD1. The CDR3 spans 16 residues. V lost 9 bases, J lost 3 bases, and 9 bases stayed unmatched. Germline V gives CDR1 LNHDA, CDR2 SQIVND (reference sequence). The CDR3 DNA follows: TGTGCCAGCCGGGACAGGGGGCGCGGTAATGGAAACACCATATATTTT. The encoded protein is CASRDRGRGNGNTIYF.

The CDR3, as DNA: TGTGCCAGCTCACCACCAGGAGCGCGGGGGGGCTTCTACAATGAGCAGTTCTTC. This gives the protein CASSPPGARGGFYNEQFF. The chain has TRBV18 and TRBJ2-1, with 9 bases identical to TRBD2. This CDR3 is built from 18 residues. The V and J ends lost 0 bases and 3 bases, in that order; junction bases with no gene match: 9. Germline V lookup: CDR1 KGHSH, CDR2 LQKENI.

The chain is built from TRBV27 and TRBJ1-2; 11 bases fit TRBD1. V lost 6 bases and J lost 8; bases outside the gene matches: 5. Germline lookup yields CDR1 MNHEY and CDR2 SMNVEV (reference sequence). The CDR3 covers 13 residues. CDR3 nucleotides: TGTGCCAGCAGCCCGGACAGGGGGCTGGGCTACACCTTC. It specifies CASSPDRGLGYTF.

The chain couples TRBV6-1 to TRBJ2-7, with D uncertain. The length of the CDR3 is 11 residues. Per germline, CDR1 MNHNS and CDR2 SASEGT. The germline V and J ends were trimmed by 0 bases and 12 bases, with 9 bases remaining between them. This chain's CDR3 is CASSEASLGYF. The CDR3 bases are TGTGCCAGCAGTGAAGCGAGCCTTGGGTACTTC.

The rearrangement uses TRBV28 and TRBJ2-3; D is uncertain. The CDR3 has 14 amino acids. Germline assignment: CDR1 MDHEN and CDR2 SYDVKM. V dropped 3 bases and J dropped 3 bases, with 10 bases sitting between them. The CDR3 bases are TGTGCCAGCAGTTTGGTGCAGGTTACAGATACGCAGTATTTT. This codes for CASSLVQVTDTQYF.

The chain links TRBV29-1 to TRBJ1-1; 8 bases are shared with TRBD1. CDR3 length equals 14 residues. Germline values: CDR1 SQVTM, CDR2 ANQGSEA. V was pared by 7 bases and J by 3 bases, with 10 bases of the junction left unmatched. The CDR3 sequence: CSARTGRVHTEAFF. The CDR3 coding sequence is TGCAGCGCCCGGACAGGGCGGGTGCACACTGAAGCTTTCTTT.

The chain joins TRBV19 to TRBJ2-7; TRBD2 agrees at 7 bases. J was trimmed by 0 bases and V by 5 bases; bases with no gene match: 13. The CDR3 extends over 17 amino acids. Per the germline V gene, CDR1 is LNHDA and CDR2 is SQIVND (reference sequence). The CDR3 DNA reads as TGTGCCAGTAGTCCAAGAGCAGGGCGGGGGACCTCCTACGAGCAGTACTTC. Protein product: CASSPRAGRGTSYEQYF.

This clone was counted only a few times. This chain links TRBV3-1 (or the pseudogene TRBV3-2) with TRBJ1-2, with unresolved D. The V gene's germline CDR1 is LGHDT and CDR2 YNNKEL (reference sequence). V lost 0 bases, J lost 7 bases, and 9 bases lay in between. The CDR3 has 13 amino acids. The CDR3 here is CASSQDFDSGYTF. CDR3 DNA sequence: TGTGCCAGCAGCCAAGATTTTGACTCTGGCTACACCTTC.

The count of this clone is one. The chain couples TRBV19 to TRBJ2-7, with D possibly being TRBD2 (6 bases). Germline V lookup: CDR1 LNHDA, CDR2 SQIVND (reference sequence). V dropped 4 bases and J dropped 5 bases, with 21 bases sitting between them. The CDR3 totals 16 residues. The CDR3 nucleotides read TGTGCCAGTAGTACCTCCCCAAAGCGGGTGTCCCACGAGCAGTACTTC. This codes for CASSTSPKRVSHEQYF.

V usage is TRBV7-9 and J usage is TRBJ1-6, with D possibly TRBD1 on 5 matching bases. The CDR3 covers 15 residues. V shed 1 base and J shed 4 bases, with 8 bases lying between them. Germline lookup yields CDR1 SEHNR and CDR2 FQNEAQ (reference sequence). In nucleotides, the CDR3 is TGTGCCAGCAGCTTAGGCAGGGAATATAATTCACCCCTCCACTTT. Translating it yields CASSLGREYNSPLHF.

This sequence joins TRBV7-9 and TRBJ2-3; 9 bases fit TRBD2. The CDR3 runs to 16 residues. With 2 bases clipped from V and 1 base from J, the junction kept 4 bases outside the gene matches. The V gene's germline CDR1 is SEHNR and CDR2 FQNEAQ (reference sequence). The CDR3 sequence is CASSLTAGGRTDTQYF. The CDR3, as DNA: TGTGCCAGCAGCTTAACAGCGGGGGGTCGCACAGATACGCAGTATTTT.

The J gene is TRBJ1-4, the V gene TRBV6-1, with 10 bases fitting TRBD1. This CDR3 comprises 15 residues. V gave up 4 bases and J gave up 8 bases; unmatched junction bases: 7. Germline CDR1 is MNHNS and CDR2 is SASEGT. The CDR3 DNA follows: TGTGCCAGCAGTGCGTCAGGACAGGGGGGAGAAAAACTGTTTTTT. It is translated as CASSASGQGGEKLFF.

V and J are TRBV30 and TRBJ2-2, with 7 nucleotides matching TRBD1. The V gene end was trimmed by 2 bases and the J gene end by 4 bases; junction bases not matched to a gene: 4. Germline V gives CDR1 GTSNPN, CDR2 SVGIG (reference sequence). The CDR3 runs to 14 residues. DNA for the CDR3: TGTGCCTGGAGTAGGGGGCGGGTCACCGGGGAGCTGTTTTTT. It specifies CAWSRGRVTGELFF.

The V and J genes are TRBV6-5 and TRBJ2-1; D possibly corresponds to TRBD2 (7 bases). This CDR3 contains 13 residues. V lost 6 bases and J 7 bases, leaving 13 bases between the germline ends. Germline V lookup: CDR1 MNHEY, CDR2 SVGAGI. The DNA for the CDR3 is TGTGCCAGCAGCCCGGGGGGCTCTAATGAGCAGTTCTTC. It specifies CASSPGGSNEQFF.

The chain joins TRBV27 to TRBJ1-6; D not certain. From germline, CDR1 is MNHEY and CDR2 SMNVEV (reference sequence). This CDR3 has 13 amino acids. Trimming took 11 bases from V and 7 from J, leaving 15 bases between them. The CDR3 sequence is CAVRRGANSPLHF. DNA of the CDR3: TGTGCCGTGCGGCGGGGTGCGAATTCACCCCTCCACTTT.

This rearrangement joins TRBV19 to TRBJ1-2; TRBD1 matches at 8 bases. In germline, CDR1 is LNHDA, CDR2 SQIVND (reference sequence). After removal of 5 bases from V and 4 bases from J, the junction contained 6 bases not matched to a gene. The CDR3 is 14 residues long. For the CDR3, the DNA is TGTGCCAGTAGTCAACGGACAGGGAGCTATGGCTACACCTTC. It encodes CASSQRTGSYGYTF. Full variable domain (missing parts from reference TRBV19 and TRBJ1-2): DGGITQSPKYLFRKEGQNVTLSCEQNLNHDAMYWYRQDPGQGLRLIYYSQIVNDFQKGDIAEGYSVSREKKESFPLTVTSAQKNPTAFYLCASSQRTGSYGYTFGSGTRLTVV.

In its sample, this clone was seen once. The CDR3 sequence: CASSYFPGSYGYTF. Here the CDR3 DNA reads TGTGCCAGCAGTTACTTCCCAGGGTCCTATGGCTACACCTTC. The chain is built from TRBV6-6 and TRBJ1-2, with a weak D call TRBD1 (5 bases). The ends were cut back, 1 base at V and 4 bases at J, with 10 bases in the middle. CDR3 length: 14 residues. CDR1 and CDR2 from the germline V gene are MNHNY and SVGAGI (reference sequence).

The gene calls are TRBV9 and TRBJ1-2, with D possibly matching TRBD1 (6 bases). Germline V gene data show CDR1 as SGDLS and CDR2 as YYNGEE. V lost 7 bases and J lost 6, with 10 bases in between. The CDR3 covers 11 residues. The CDR3 DNA is TGTGCCAGCCGGGGGGCAGATGGCTACACCTTC. This translates into CASRGADGYTF.

On this clone itself: Other DNA sequences of this sample code for an identical CDR3. The chain recombines TRBV2 with TRBJ2-7; 8 bases are shared with TRBD1. V dropped 6 bases and J dropped 2; count of bases not matched to a gene: 9. The length of the CDR3 is 15 residues. Germline assignment: CDR1 SNHLY and CDR2 FYNNEI. The CDR3 protein is CASSDGTGLPYEQYF. The CDR3, as DNA: TGTGCCAGCAGCGATGGGACAGGTCTTCCCTACGAGCAGTACTTC.

This chain connects TRBV3-1 (or the pseudogene TRBV3-2) to TRBJ2-6; 9 nucleotides match TRBD1. The CDR3 is 17 amino acids. The trim removed 3 bases at V and 3 bases at J, leaving 6 bases unmatched. CDR1 and CDR2 (germline): LGHDT, YNNKEL (reference sequence). The CDR3 loop is CASSHRQGVGGANVLTF. Here the CDR3 DNA reads TGTGCCAGCAGCCACCGACAGGGGGTTGGTGGGGCCAACGTCCTGACTTTC.

The J gene is TRBJ1-1, the V gene TRBV27; D gene uncertain. The CDR3 covers 14 residues. Germline V lookup: CDR1 MNHEY, CDR2 SMNVEV (reference sequence). Trimming pared 3 bases from V and 4 bases from J, leaving 12 bases between. The CDR3 sequence is CASSLGGNPTEAFF. The CDR3 bases are TGTGCCAGCAGTTTGGGAGGGAATCCCACTGAAGCTTTCTTT.

The chain uses TRBV12-3 or TRBV12-4 and TRBJ2-7; 8 nucleotides line up with TRBD1. The J segment lost 5 bases and the V segment lost 6 bases, leaving 6 bases of the junction unmatched. The CDR3 is made up of 13 amino acids. CDR3 protein: CASRGRGHNEQYF. CDR3 coding DNA: TGTGCCAGCAGGGGCAGGGGGCATAACGAGCAGTACTTC.

The table lists this clone with a count of one. This rearrangement joins TRBV2 to TRBJ1-2, with 7 bases fitting TRBD1. The CDR3 is 16 amino acids. V dropped 6 bases and J dropped 5; count of bases not matched to a gene: 15. Germline V gives CDR1 SNHLY, CDR2 FYNNEI. Written as DNA, the CDR3 is TGTGCCAGCAGGCCGGGACAGCTAATGGACTTTTATGGCTACACCTTC. Translation gives CASRPGQLMDFYGYTF.

V gene TRBV7-2 combines with J gene TRBJ1-5; TRBD1 might be the D (6 bases). CDR3 size: 15 residues. V lost 2 bases to trimming and J lost 2 bases, with 10 bases between them. The germline CDR1 and CDR2 sequences are SGHTA and FQGNSA. The CDR3 DNA reads as TGTGCCAGCAGCTTACTTGGGGGCGGCAATCAGCCCCAGCATTTT. Protein product: CASSLLGGGNQPQHF.